The 11 T cell receptor beta chains given below trace back to one sample, sequenced in a study of blood T cell repertoires in COVID-19. Sequenced by immunoSEQ multiplex PCR; TCRdb stores in-frame clones only, minus some. The table lists some 140,000 clones, about 81% of them singletons. The specimen was peripheral blood. The origin of the receptors is a woman of 80 years or more with acute or convalescent COVID-19.

The chain employs TRBV5-6 and TRBJ1-6; possible D gene TRBD1, 6 bases. This CDR3 has 19 residues. The V gene lost 4 bases and the J gene lost 7 bases, with 27 bases spanning the gap. The germline V gene encodes CDR1 SGHDT and CDR2 YYEEEE. CDR3 protein: CASSPNLWGGPIGNSPLHF. The DNA for the CDR3 is TGTGCCAGCAGCCCCAATCTCTGGGGGGGCCCCATCGGGAATTCACCCCTCCACTTT.

This sequence joins TRBV12-5 and TRBJ1-1; 8 positions match TRBD1. After removal of 5 bases from V and 5 bases from J, the junction contained 7 bases not matched to a gene. CDR1 is LGHNT and CDR2 is FRNRAP in the germline V gene. CDR3 size: 14 residues. The DNA for the CDR3 is TGTGCTAGTGGTCGTGACAGGGGAGAGACTGAAGCTTTCTTT. Its translation: CASGRDRGETEAFF.

The rearrangement joins TRBV6-2 or TRBV6-3 to TRBJ1-5; no clear D gene. Germline CDR1 and CDR2: MNHEY and SVGEGT. This CDR3 is built from 17 residues. Trimming removed 6 bases from V and 10 bases from J, with 28 bases in between. CDR3 residues: CASSPLVSHGEIQPQHF. The CDR3 DNA is TGTGCCAGCAGCCCCCTCGTAAGTCACGGGGAGATCCAACCCCAGCATTTT.

The chain carries TRBV30 and TRBJ1-3; 10 bases are shared with TRBD1. The germline CDR1 and CDR2 sequences are GTSNPN and SVGIG (reference sequence). This CDR3 comprises 15 residues. The V segment lost 4 bases and the J segment 3 bases; nucleotides outside the gene matches: 6. The CDR3 region is CAWTRDRGGGNTIYF. Written as DNA, the CDR3 is TGTGCCTGGACTCGGGACAGGGGCGGTGGAAACACCATATATTTT.

V gene TRBV11-1 combines with J gene TRBJ1-4, with TRBD1 matching 7 bases. This CDR3 is 16 amino acids long. Germline V CDR1 and CDR2: SGHAT, FQDESV (reference sequence). V gave up 4 bases and J gave up 4 bases; unmatched junction bases: 9. The CDR3 loop is CASSYRETGSNEKLFF. The CDR3 nucleotides are TGTGCCAGCAGCTACCGGGAGACAGGGAGTAATGAAAAACTGTTTTTT.

V and J are TRBV7-7 and TRBJ2-1, with 10 bases matching TRBD2. The CDR3 covers 16 residues. CDR1 and CDR2 from the germline V gene are SSHAT and FNYEAQ (reference sequence). J lost 4 bases, V lost 5 bases, and 8 bases had no gene match. CDR3: CASSAGSGLAYNEQFF. The CDR3 bases are TGTGCCAGCAGCGCAGGGTCGGGACTAGCGTACAATGAGCAGTTCTTC.

The chain carries TRBV7-2 and TRBJ1-2; TRBD1 agrees at 7 bases. From germline, CDR1 is SGHTA and CDR2 FQGNSA. With V trimmed by 2 bases and J by 5 bases, 8 bases remained unmatched. The CDR3 is 15 residues long. The CDR3 nucleotides read TGTGCCAGCAGCTTACAAGCAGGGGGTCAATATGGCTACACCTTC. Its translation: CASSLQAGGQYGYTF. The full variable domain, with the rest looked up from reference TRBV7-2 and TRBJ1-2, is GAGVSQSPSNKVTEKGKDVELRCDPISGHTALYWYRQSLGQGLEFLIYFQGNSAPDKSGLPSDRFSAERTGGSVSTLTIQRTQQEDSAVYLCASSLQAGGQYGYTFGSGTRLTVV.

The rearrangement joins TRBV6-2 or TRBV6-3 to TRBJ1-6; 8 bases agree with TRBD1. CDR3 length: 17 residues. J lost 7 bases, V lost 4 bases, and 12 bases had no gene match. Germline V gene data show CDR1 as MNHEY and CDR2 as SVGEGT. The CDR3 DNA is TGTGCCAGCAGTTTCTTCGCTGGACAGGGAGTAAATTCACCCCTCCACTTT. Translated: CASSFFAGQGVNSPLHF.

The J gene is TRBJ1-1, the V gene TRBV27; tentative D call: TRBD1 (5 bases). The CDR3 runs 16 residues. Germline lookup yields CDR1 MNHEY and CDR2 SMNVEV (reference sequence). The ends were cut back, 6 bases at V and 4 bases at J, with 21 bases in the middle. The CDR3 is CASRVIGAGGGTEAFF. The CDR3 bases are TGTGCCAGCAGGGTTATCGGGGCCGGCGGGGGCACTGAAGCTTTCTTT.

V and J are TRBV6-2 or TRBV6-3 and TRBJ2-3; D is possibly TRBD2 (6 bases). Germline CDR1 reads MNHEY; CDR2 reads SVGEGT. V was cut by 6 bases and J by 1 base, with 17 bases left in between. CDR3 length: 16 amino acids. The CDR3 reads CASSTGGDLRTDTQYF. The DNA for the CDR3 is TGTGCCAGCAGCACCGGCGGGGACTTACGCACAGATACGCAGTATTTT.

The rearrangement joins TRBV12-2 to TRBJ2-1; the D segment call TRBD2 is taken from the table without a DNA check. TRBV12-2 is a pseudogene segment. CDR3 size: 12 residues. The chain's CDR3 is CASRSSTYEQFF. DNA for the CDR3: TGTGCAAGTCGTAGTTCCACCTATGAGCAGTTCTTC.